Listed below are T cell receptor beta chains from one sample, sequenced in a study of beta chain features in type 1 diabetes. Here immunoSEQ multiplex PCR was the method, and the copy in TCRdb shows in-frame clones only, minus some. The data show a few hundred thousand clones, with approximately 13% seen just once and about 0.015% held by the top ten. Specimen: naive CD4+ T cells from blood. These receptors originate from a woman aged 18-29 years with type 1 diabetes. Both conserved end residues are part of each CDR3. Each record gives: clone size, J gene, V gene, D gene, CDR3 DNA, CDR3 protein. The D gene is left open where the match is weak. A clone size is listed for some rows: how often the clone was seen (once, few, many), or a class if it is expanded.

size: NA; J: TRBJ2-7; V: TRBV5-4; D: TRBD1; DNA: TGTGCCAGCAGCTTGTTCGGAGGACAGGGGTACGAGCAGTACTTC; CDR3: CASSLFGGQGYEQYF
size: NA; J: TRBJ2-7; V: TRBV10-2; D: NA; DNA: TGCGCCAGCAGTGAGATGGAAGCTAGCTACGAGCAGTACTTC; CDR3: CASSEMEASYEQYF
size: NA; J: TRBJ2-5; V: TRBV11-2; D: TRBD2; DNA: TGTGCCAGCAGCCCAACCCTAGCGGGAGGCGAGACCCAGTACTTC; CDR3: CASSPTLAGGETQYF
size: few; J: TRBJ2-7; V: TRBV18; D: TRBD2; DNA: TGTGCCAGCTCACCAGGCGTAGCGGGTGCTTTCTACGAGCAGTACTTC; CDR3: CASSPGVAGAFYEQYF
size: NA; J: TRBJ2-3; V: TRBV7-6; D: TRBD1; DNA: TGTGCCAGCGCATGGGGACAGGGGACAGATACGCAGTATTTT; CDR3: CASAWGQGTDTQYF
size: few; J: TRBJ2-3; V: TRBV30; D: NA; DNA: TGTGCCTGGAGTGTACTATTGAGTAGCGGCAGCACAGATACGCAGTATTTT; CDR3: CAWSVLLSSGSTDTQYF
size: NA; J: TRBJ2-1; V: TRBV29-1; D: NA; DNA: TGCAGCGTTGATCGGCAGGGCGATGGGCAGTTCTTC; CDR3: CSVDRQGDGQFF
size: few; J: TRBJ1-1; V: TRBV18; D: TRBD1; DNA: TGTGCCAGCTCACCGGACAGGGAGAACACTGAAGCTTTCTTT; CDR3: CASSPDRENTEAFF
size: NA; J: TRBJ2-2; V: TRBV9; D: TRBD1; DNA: TGTGCCAGCAGCCCCCAGGACAGGCCGAACACCGGGGAGCTGTTTTTT; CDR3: CASSPQDRPNTGELFF
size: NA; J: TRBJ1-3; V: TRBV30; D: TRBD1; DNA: TGTGCCTGGACCGACGACAGGGCCGGAAACACCATATATTTT; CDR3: CAWTDDRAGNTIYF
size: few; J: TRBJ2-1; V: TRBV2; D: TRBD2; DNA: TGTGCCATCCAGGGGGGGACTAGCGGGATGGGTGAGCAGTTCTTC; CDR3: CAIQGGTSGMGEQFF
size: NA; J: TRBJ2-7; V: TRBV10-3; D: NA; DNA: TGTGCCATCGCGGAAGGGGGGGGCTACGAGCAGTACTTC; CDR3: CAIAEGGGYEQYF
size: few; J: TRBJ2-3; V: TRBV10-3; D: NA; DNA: TGTGCCATCAGTAGGCTTCCGGACAAGGCCGATACGCAGTATTTT; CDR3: CAISRLPDKADTQYF
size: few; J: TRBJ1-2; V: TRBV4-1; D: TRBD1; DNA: TGCGCCAGCAGCCAAGATGGACAGGGAAACTATGGCTACACCTTC; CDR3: CASSQDGQGNYGYTF
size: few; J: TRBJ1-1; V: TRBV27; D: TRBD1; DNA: TGTGCCAGCAGGGGACAGCTGAACACTGAAGCTTTCTTT; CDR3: CASRGQLNTEAFF
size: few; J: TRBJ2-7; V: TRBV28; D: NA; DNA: TGTGCCAGCAGTTTTCGTCACGAGCAGTACTTC; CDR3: CASSFRHEQYF
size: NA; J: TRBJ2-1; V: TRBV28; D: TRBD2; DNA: TGTGCCAGTCGGACTAGCGGGGGTTACAATGAGCAGTTCTTC; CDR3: CASRTSGGYNEQFF
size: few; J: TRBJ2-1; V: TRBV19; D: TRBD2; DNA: TGTGCCAGTAGTCGGCCGGGAGGGCCTTCCTACAATGAGCAGTTCTTC; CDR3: CASSRPGGPSYNEQFF
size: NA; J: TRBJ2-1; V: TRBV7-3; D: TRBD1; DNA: TGTGCCAGCAGCTTGGGTGACAGGGATTACAATGAGCAGTTCTTC; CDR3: CASSLGDRDYNEQFF
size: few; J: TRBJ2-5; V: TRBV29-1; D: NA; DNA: TGCAGCGTTGAGTCAGTCGCCGAGACCCAGTACTTC; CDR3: CSVESVAETQYF
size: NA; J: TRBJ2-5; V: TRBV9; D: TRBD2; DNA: TGTGCCAGCAGCGTAGGGCCGGGACTAGCGGGGAAAGAGACCCAGTACTTC; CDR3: CASSVGPGLAGKETQYF
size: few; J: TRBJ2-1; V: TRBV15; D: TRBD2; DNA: TGTGCCACCGGGACTTACGTACTAGCGCACAATGAGCAGTTCTTC; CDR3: CATGTYVLAHNEQFF
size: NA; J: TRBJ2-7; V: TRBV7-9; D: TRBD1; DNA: TGTGCCAGCAGCTCATTTGGGACAGGGGTGACTGAGTACTTC; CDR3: CASSSFGTGVTEYF
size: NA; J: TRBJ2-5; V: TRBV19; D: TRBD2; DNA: TGTGCCAGTAGGGCTAGCGGGAGAGGCCAAGAGACCCAGTACTTC; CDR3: CASRASGRGQETQYF
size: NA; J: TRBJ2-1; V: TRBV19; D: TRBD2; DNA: TGTGCCAGTAGTTTCATAGCGGGAGCCGTCTACAATGAGCAGTTCTTC; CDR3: CASSFIAGAVYNEQFF
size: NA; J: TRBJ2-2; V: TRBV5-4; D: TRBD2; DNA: TGTGCCAGCAGCCCTGTGGCGGGAGTGAACACCGGGGAGCTGTTTTTT; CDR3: CASSPVAGVNTGELFF
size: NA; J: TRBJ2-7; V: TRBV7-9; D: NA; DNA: TGTGCCAGCAGCCTCGGGAACGAGCAGTACTTC; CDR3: CASSLGNEQYF
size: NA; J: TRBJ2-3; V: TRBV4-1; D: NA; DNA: TGCGCCAGCAGCCAAGTGAGACGGAGGAGCACAGATACGCAGTATTTT; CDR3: CASSQVRRRSTDTQYF
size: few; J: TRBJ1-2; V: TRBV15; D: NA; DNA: TGTGCCACCAGCTTCAGGGCATTCGGCTACACCTTC; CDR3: CATSFRAFGYTF
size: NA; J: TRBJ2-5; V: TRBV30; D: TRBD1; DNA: TGTGCCTGGGCACAGGGGGCTCAAGAGACCCAGTACTTC; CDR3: CAWAQGAQETQYF
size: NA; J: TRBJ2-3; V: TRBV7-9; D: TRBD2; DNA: TGTGCCAGCAGCCCAAACGGACTAGCTGCGGAGTATTTT; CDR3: CASSPNGLAAEYF
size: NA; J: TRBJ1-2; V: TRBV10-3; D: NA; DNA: TGTGCCATCAGTCCCGGACAGGGCTACACCTTC; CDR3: CAISPGQGYTF
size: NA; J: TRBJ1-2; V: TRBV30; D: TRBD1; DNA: TGTGCCTTGGGACAGACCTATGGCTACACCTTC; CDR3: CALGQTYGYTF
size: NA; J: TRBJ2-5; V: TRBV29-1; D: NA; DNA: TGCAGCGTTGGTTGGGACACAAATCAAGAGACCCAGTACTTC; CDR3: CSVGWDTNQETQYF
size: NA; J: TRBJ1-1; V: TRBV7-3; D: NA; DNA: TGTGCCAGCAGCTTAACGTCGGGTAACACTGAAGCTTTCTTT; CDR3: CASSLTSGNTEAFF
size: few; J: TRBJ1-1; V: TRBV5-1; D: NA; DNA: TGCGCCAGCAGAGGGGCAGAGAACACTGAAGCTTTCTTT; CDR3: CASRGAENTEAFF
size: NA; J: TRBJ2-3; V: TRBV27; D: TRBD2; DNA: TGTGCCAGCAGTTCCCAGCGGGAGTTTACAGATACGCAGTATTTT; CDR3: CASSSQREFTDTQYF
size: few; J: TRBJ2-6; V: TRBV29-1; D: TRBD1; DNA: TGCAGCGTTCGGGACAGTGCTGGGGCCAACGTCCTGACTTTC; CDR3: CSVRDSAGANVLTF
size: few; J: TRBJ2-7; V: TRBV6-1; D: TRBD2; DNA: TGTGCCAGCAGTCCAATAGCGGGATTTTACGAGCAGTACTTC; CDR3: CASSPIAGFYEQYF
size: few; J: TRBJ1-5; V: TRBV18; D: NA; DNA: TGTGCCAGCTCACCAGGGGGGGACCAGCCCCAGCATTTT; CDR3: CASSPGGDQPQHF
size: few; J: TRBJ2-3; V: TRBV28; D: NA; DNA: TGTGCCAGCCGAACCCCAGGGGACCCGCAGTATTTT; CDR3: CASRTPGDPQYF
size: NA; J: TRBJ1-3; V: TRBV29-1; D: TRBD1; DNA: TGCAGCGTCTCAGGGGTACAGGGGACTGGAAACACCATATATTTT; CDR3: CSVSGVQGTGNTIYF
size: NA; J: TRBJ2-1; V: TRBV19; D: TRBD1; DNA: TGTGCCAGTAGCGACAGGGCCTACAATGAGCAGTTCTTC; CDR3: CASSDRAYNEQFF
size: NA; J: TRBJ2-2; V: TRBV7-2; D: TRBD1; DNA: TGTGCCAGCAGCCGGACAGGGTTAAACACCGGGGAGCTGTTTTTT; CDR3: CASSRTGLNTGELFF
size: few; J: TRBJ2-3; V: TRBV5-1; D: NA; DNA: TGCGCCAGCAGCTTGGAGGCTAGTAGCACTACGCAGTATTTT; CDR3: CASSLEASSTTQYF
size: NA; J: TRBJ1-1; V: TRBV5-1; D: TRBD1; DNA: TGCGCCAGCAAGGCACAGGGGTCGAACACTGAAGCTTTCTTT; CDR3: CASKAQGSNTEAFF
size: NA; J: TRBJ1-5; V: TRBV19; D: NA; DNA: TGTGCCAGTAGTATCGCGCGACAGATCAATCAGCCCCAGCATTTT; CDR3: CASSIARQINQPQHF
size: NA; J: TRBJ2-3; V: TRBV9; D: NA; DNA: TGTGCCAGCAGCCCACGGGGGAGCACACACACGGGAGATACGCAGTATTTT; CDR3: CASSPRGSTHTGDTQYF